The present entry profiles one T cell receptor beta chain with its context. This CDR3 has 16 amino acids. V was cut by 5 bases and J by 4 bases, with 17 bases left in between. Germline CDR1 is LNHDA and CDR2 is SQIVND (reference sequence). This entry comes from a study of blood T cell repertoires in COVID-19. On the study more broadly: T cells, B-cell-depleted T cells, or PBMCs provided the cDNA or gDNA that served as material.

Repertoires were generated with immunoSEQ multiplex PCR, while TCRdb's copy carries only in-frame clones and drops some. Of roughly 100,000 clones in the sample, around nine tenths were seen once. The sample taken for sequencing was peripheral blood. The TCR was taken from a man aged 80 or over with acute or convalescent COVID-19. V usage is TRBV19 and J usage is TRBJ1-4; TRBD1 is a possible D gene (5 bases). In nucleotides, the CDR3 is TGTGCCAGTAGTGACCGGGGGACGGCGAGTAATGAAAAACTGTTTTTT. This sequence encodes CASSDRGTASNEKLFF.